This T cell receptor beta chain derives from a study of shared clonotypes between healthy human individuals. The wider study: Every donor yielded three CD4 naive, three CD4 memory, two CD8 naive and one CD8 memory plate.

This clone was counted only a few times. The antigen is not known. Study conclusions and caveats: Among donors, the sharing of clonotypes was expected to be influenced by sequencing depth.

Assay: immunoSEQ multiplex PCR; the TCRdb copy retains only in-frame clones and omits some. This sample carries about a million clones, approximately 72% of them seen once, and the ten largest clones take 1.4%. The CDR3 length is 13 residues. V was trimmed by 1 base and J by 7 bases, leaving 8 bases between them. Germline CDR1 reads MNHNS; CDR2 reads SASEGT. Sequenced material: memory CD4+ T cells sorted from blood. The subset denotes: CD45RA-negative fraction. This chain joins TRBV6-1 and TRBJ1-5; D is unclear. This TCR came from a young man in good health. The CDR3 reads CASSEGPMQPQHF. The CDR3 region has the DNA TGTGCCAGCAGTGAAGGCCCGATGCAGCCCCAGCATTTT.